The clone carrying this T cell receptor beta chain was seen just once. The protocol was immunoSEQ multiplex PCR, while the TCRdb copy is restricted to in-frame clones and leaves out a portion. The sample includes 250,000 to 350,000 clones, approximately 86% of them seen just once. The V segment lost 5 bases and the J segment 3 bases; nucleotides outside the gene matches: 5. The CDR3 has 14 amino acids. The germline CDR1 and CDR2 sequences are MNHEY and SVGEGT. This sample is part of a study of blood T cell repertoires in COVID-19. The receptor was derived from a man younger than 35 with active or convalescent COVID-19. The chain has TRBV6-2 or TRBV6-3 and TRBJ2-7; 9 nucleotides align to TRBD2. The specimen sequenced was peripheral blood. This CDR3 reads CASSPPSGDYEQYF. As DNA, the CDR3 is TGTGCCAGCAGTCCCCCTAGCGGGGACTACGAGCAGTACTTC.